This T cell receptor beta chain was captured in a study of CD8 T cells in Susac syndrome. Random hexamers served to reverse transcribe roughly 0.45 to 1 ug RNA. MiXCR, applied by TCRdb to the immunoSEQ multiplex PCR reads, yields one record per CDR3 protein. Of more than 95,000 distinct CDR3 sequences listed, 85% to 95% are singletons. Worth noting for this clonotype: What it binds is not known.

The multiple sclerosis controls were treatment-naive patients affected by stable or active relapsing-remitting disease. It was negative isolation that provided the CD8+ and CD4+ T cells, whereas TEMRA cells were enriched by FACS. The CDR3 spans 16 residues. J lost 5 bases, V lost 4 bases, and 10 bases had no gene match. Per germline, CDR1 DFQATT and CDR2 SNEGSKA (reference sequence). Study results and caveats: The study's TCR sequencing and HLA analysis drew on a certain number of individuals. That number was acknowledged as relatively small.

The sequence came from a human donor with multiple sclerosis. Sequencing was performed on CD4+ T cells from PBMCs. The chain recombines TRBV20-1 with TRBJ1-5; 11 bases align to TRBD1. The CDR3 here is CSANLMDRGPDQPQHF. CDR3 DNA sequence: TGCAGTGCTAACCTCATGGACAGGGGGCCGGATCAGCCCCAGCATTTT.